There are many counts of the clone carrying this TCR beta chain. The antigen remains unidentified. From RNA transcripts, TCR beta CDR3 regions were amplified. In the first-round RT-PCR of the TCR CDR3, the HTBI primer set was used. TCRdb fed the multiplex PCR reads into MiXCR, producing one record per CDR3 protein. The sample shows a few hundred thousand distinct CDR3 sequences, 46% of them seen only once. Germline V gene sequence: CDR1 SQVTM, CDR2 ANQGSEA. The CDR3 length is 14 residues. Between the trimmed V and J ends, which lost 6 bases and 4 bases, there was a span of 18 bases. The data derive from a study of T cells in Graves' hyperthyroidism and ophthalmopathy. Overall study results and limits: In the analysis, a 13 V-J model separated ophthalmopathy from stable hyperthyroidism.

Researchers barred patients who had uncontrolled infection, other autoimmune disease, pregnancy or lactation. Clinical symptoms, serum thyroxine and TRAb, thyroid ultrasound and orbital computed tomography were used for the diagnoses. The receptor was isolated from a woman younger than 35 with Graves' hyperthyroidism. Sequencing was done on a sample of peripheral blood or thyroid tissue (not recorded which). The rearrangement links TRBV29-1 to TRBJ2-5, with D perhaps TRBD1 or TRBD2 (6 bases each). The CDR3 region has the DNA TGCAGCGTGGAAAGGGGGGCGAGGGGAGAGACCCAGTACTTC. The encoded protein is CSVERGARGETQYF.